The 27 T cell receptor beta chains reported below all come from one sample, sequenced in a study of shared clonotypes between healthy human individuals. TCRdb's table, derived via immunoSEQ multiplex PCR, lists solely in-frame clones and lacks some. Of fewer than 130,000 clones listed, approximately 70% are singletons. The specimen was memory CD8+ T cells sorted from blood. The subset here: CD45RO+ cells pooled with CCR7-negative TemRA cells. The receptors come from a woman aged 25 to 39 in good health.

This chain uses TRBV27 with TRBJ2-7, with 9 positions matching TRBD2. The CDR3 contains 13 residues. Germline values: CDR1 MNHEY, CDR2 SMNVEV (reference sequence). The CDR3 DNA follows: TGTGGCCCCCGCCCGGCGGGAGGGGGCGAGCAGTACTTC. It translates to CGPRPAGGGEQYF.

This clone was detected once. The chain employs TRBV6-1 and TRBJ2-1; perhaps TRBD1 as D (6 bases). CDR1 and CDR2 from the germline V gene are MNHNS and SASEGT. The V and J ends lost 4 bases and 7 bases respectively, with 17 bases between them. The CDR3 runs to 15 residues. CDR3 sequence reads: CASSVGRGVGNEQFF. The DNA of the CDR3 is TGTGCCAGCAGTGTAGGCAGGGGTGTGGGGAATGAGCAGTTCTTC.

J is TRBJ1-4 and V is TRBV19; no clear D. CDR1 and CDR2 from the germline V gene are LNHDA and SQIVND (reference sequence). This CDR3 has 12 residues. The V gene lost 6 bases and the J gene lost 8 bases, with 10 bases spanning the gap. CDR3 DNA: TGTGCCAGTAGAAACGGCTGGGAAAAACTGTTTTTT. It translates to CASRNGWEKLFF.

The V and J genes are TRBV6-6 and TRBJ1-2; no firm D call. V lost 2 bases, J lost 3 bases, and 7 bases lay in between. Germline CDR1 MNHNY, CDR2 SVGAGI (reference sequence). This CDR3 has 13 residues. The DNA of the CDR3 is TGTGCCAGCAGTTACACGGAGTACTATGGCTACACCTTC. It codes for CASSYTEYYGYTF.

The chain links TRBV6-5 to TRBJ2-1; possible D gene TRBD2, 6 bases. V was trimmed by 6 bases and J by 9 bases, leaving 18 bases between them. Per the germline V gene, CDR1 is MNHEY and CDR2 is SVGAGI. The CDR3 consists of 14 residues. Here the CDR3 reads CASSILAGPFEQFF. The CDR3 nucleotides are TGTGCCAGCAGCATACTAGCAGGCCCATTTGAGCAGTTCTTC.

The genes are TRBV7-8 and TRBJ2-7; tentatively, D is TRBD2 (6 bases). The V end was cut by 6 bases, the J end by 2 bases, with 14 bases between. The CDR3 totals 14 residues. Germline V gives CDR1 SGHVS, CDR2 FQNEAQ. The CDR3 coding sequence is TGTGCCAGCAGGGAACTAGCTGCTGCCTACGAGCAGTACTTC. It codes for CASRELAAAYEQYF.

The table lists this clone with many counts. This chain uses TRBV6-5 with TRBJ1-2; D may be TRBD1 (5 bases). Trimming stripped 6 bases from V and 10 bases from J, with 18 bases between. CDR1 is MNHEY, CDR2 SVGAGI, per germline. CDR3 length: 13 amino acids. In DNA form, the CDR3 reads TGTGCCAGCAGCCTCGGGACCCTAAGCGTCTACACCTTC. This codes for CASSLGTLSVYTF.

This clone was detected once. This chain links TRBV7-9 with TRBJ2-5, with 9 bases that match TRBD1. The tail of the sequence fits TRBJ2-7 better, so the J call may be wrong. Germline assignment: CDR1 SEHNR and CDR2 FQNEAQ (reference sequence). This CDR3 is built from 14 residues. This chain's CDR3 is CASSSWDRDYEQYF. CDR3 nucleotides: TGTGCCAGCAGCTCCTGGGACAGGGATTACGAGCAGTACTTC.

This clone was seen more than once but under ten times. The V and J genes are TRBV6-1 and TRBJ1-6, with D possibly matching TRBD1 (6 bases). The germline V gene has CDR1 MNHNS and CDR2 SASEGT. V lost 10 bases and J lost 6, with 16 bases in between. The CDR3 loop spans 14 amino acids. The CDR3 reads CANVRQDVNSPLHF. DNA for the CDR3: TGTGCCAACGTGCGACAGGACGTTAATTCACCCCTCCACTTT.

V usage is TRBV15 and J usage is TRBJ2-6; a possible D gene is TRBD2 (5 bases). Trimming took 0 bases from V and 0 from J, leaving 6 bases between them. CDR3 length equals 16 residues. Germline V lookup: CDR1 LNHNV, CDR2 YYDKDF (reference sequence). For the CDR3, the DNA is TGTGCCACCAGCAGAGATGAGGGCTCTGGGGCCAACGTCCTGACTTTC. This gives the protein CATSRDEGSGANVLTF. The full variable domain, its missing parts supplied by reference TRBV15 and TRBJ2-6, is DAMVIQNPRYQVTQFGKPVTLSCSQTLNHNVMYWYQQKSSQAPKLLFHYYDKDFNNEADTPDNFQSRRPNTSFCFLDIRSPGLGDTAMYLCATSRDEGSGANVLTFGAGSRLTVL.

This clone was observed a handful of times. V gene TRBV4-1 combines with J gene TRBJ2-1; 11 positions agree with TRBD1. Germline V lookup: CDR1 MGHRA, CDR2 YSYEKL. V lost 2 bases, J lost 8 bases, and 2 bases stayed unmatched. The CDR3 is 14 residues long. CDR3 DNA sequence: TGCGCCAGCAGCCAACGGGACAGGGGGTATGAGCAGTTCTTC. Residues: CASSQRDRGYEQFF.

The chain joins TRBV5-6 to TRBJ1-1; TRBD1 is a possible D gene (5 bases). V lost 1 base and J 4 bases, leaving 8 bases between the germline ends. The length of the CDR3 is 13 residues. Germline lookup yields CDR1 SGHDT and CDR2 YYEEEE. The CDR3 bases are TGTGCCAGCAGCTTGCCGGGGGGCACTGAAGCTTTCTTT. It translates to CASSLPGGTEAFF.

The rearrangement uses TRBV6-1 and TRBJ1-2; 8 nucleotides line up with TRBD1. The CDR3 sequence is 15 residues long. Germline CDR1 MNHNS, CDR2 SASEGT. The trim removed 1 base at V and 6 bases at J, leaving 7 bases unmatched. The CDR3 DNA follows: TGTGCCAGCAGTGAAGAAACAGGGGGTGGTCATGGCTACACCTTC. Translation: CASSEETGGGHGYTF.

This chain links TRBV11-3 with TRBJ2-5; D is unclear. Trimming took off 1 base at V and 2 bases at J, with 5 bases between the two ends. CDR1 and CDR2 from the germline V gene are SGHNT and YENEEA. The CDR3 covers 13 residues. CDR3 loop: CASSLGLQETQYF. The CDR3 coding sequence is TGTGCCAGCAGCTTAGGCCTGCAAGAGACCCAGTACTTC.

About this clone: A far larger clone is one nucleotide away, so this likely arose from a read error. This rearrangement joins TRBV5-1 to TRBJ2-1; no definite D call. This CDR3 comprises 15 residues. The germline V gene encodes CDR1 SGHRS and CDR2 YFSETQ. The CDR3 DNA sequence: TGCGCCAACAGCTTGACACAGCTGACTTACAATGAGCAGTTCTTC. It specifies CANSLTQLTYNEQFF.

In its sample, this clone ranks as medium-sized. The chain couples TRBV7-9 to TRBJ2-7, with D perhaps matching TRBD2 (5 bases). The CDR3 runs to 15 residues. Between the trimmed V and J ends, which lost 4 bases and 5 bases, there was a span of 18 bases. The germline V gene encodes CDR1 SEHNR and CDR2 FQNEAQ (reference sequence). CDR3 nucleotide sequence: TGTGCCAGCAGCTCCGACGGGGTGCTGGGTAACGAGCAGTACTTC. This encodes CASSSDGVLGNEQYF.

This clone was seen a few times. V and J are TRBV10-2 and TRBJ1-1; D perhaps matches TRBD1 (5 bases). The CDR3 covers 13 residues. CDR1 WSHSY and CDR2 SAAADI come from the germline V gene. V was trimmed by 2 bases and J by 1 base, leaving 5 bases between them. The CDR3 here is CASSEGQNTEAFF. The CDR3 DNA sequence: TGCGCCAGCAGTGAGGGACAGAACACTGAAGCTTTCTTT.

This clone has only a few counts. This rearrangement joins TRBV6-6 to TRBJ2-5; D gene uncertain. Germline assignment: CDR1 MNHNY and CDR2 SVGAGI (reference sequence). Trimming removed 1 base at V and 0 bases at J, with 9 bases between. CDR3 size: 15 residues. Written as DNA, the CDR3 is TGTGCCAGCAGTTACTATCGAACAAACCAAGAGACCCAGTACTTC. This codes for CASSYYRTNQETQYF.

The rearrangement uses TRBV7-9 and TRBJ2-5, with D unresolved. Germline CDR1 and CDR2: SEHNR and FQNEAQ (reference sequence). V lost 3 bases, J lost 4 bases, and 6 bases lay in between. This CDR3 region has 12 residues. This chain's CDR3 is CASSFWAETQYF. In DNA form, the CDR3 reads TGTGCCAGCAGCTTCTGGGCAGAGACCCAGTACTTC.

The J gene is TRBJ2-5, the V gene TRBV7-9; 8 nucleotides align to TRBD1. CDR1 and CDR2 (germline): SEHNR, FQNEAQ (reference sequence). CDR3 length equals 15 residues. J was trimmed by 7 bases and V by 4 bases; bases with no gene match: 11. The CDR3 reads CASSSDRARAGTQYF. In DNA, the CDR3 is TGTGCCAGCAGCTCGGACAGGGCCAGAGCTGGGACCCAGTACTTC.

The gene calls are TRBV7-6 and TRBJ1-2; D not resolved. The CDR3 spans 13 residues. The V gene lost 8 bases and the J gene lost 5 bases, with 15 bases spanning the gap. Germline V gene data show CDR1 as SGHVS and CDR2 as FNYEAQ. CDR3 coding DNA: TGTGCCAGCGGTACCGAGGTCGCTTATGGCTACACCTTC. Amino acid sequence: CASGTEVAYGYTF.

For this clone: Compared with germline, one end of the junction differs, possibly owing to a read error. The gene calls are TRBV4-1 and TRBJ1-1, with a tentative D call TRBD1 (6 bases). Per the germline V gene, CDR1 is MGHRA and CDR2 is YSYEKL. This CDR3 has 16 residues. The CDR3 nucleotides are TGCGCCAGCAGCGAAGACGGGACACACACTTTCACTGAAGCTTTCTTT. Amino acid sequence: CASSEDGTHTFTEAFF.

V usage is TRBV5-1 and J usage is TRBJ2-1; 8 bases match TRBD1. The CDR3 consists of 16 residues. Germline V gene data show CDR1 as SGHRS and CDR2 as YFSETQ. V trimming: 4 bases; J trimming: 0 bases; junction bases outside the gene matches: 6. The CDR3 nucleotides read TGCGCCAGCAGCAAGGACAGGGCGAGCTCCTACAATGAGCAGTTCTTC. Its translation: CASSKDRASSYNEQFF.

The V call is TRBV4-1, the J call TRBJ1-4, with 7 positions matching TRBD1. V trimming: 0 bases; J trimming: 0 bases; junction bases outside the gene matches: 4. The germline gives CDR1 MGHRA, CDR2 YSYEKL. The CDR3 consists of 17 residues. CDR3: CASSQDAGTATNEKLFF. CDR3 sequence (DNA): TGCGCCAGCAGCCAAGACGCCGGGACAGCAACTAATGAAAAACTGTTTTTT.

With respect to this clone: This likely came from a read error, as a far larger clone is one base away. In the same sample, other DNA sequences code for this CDR3. This sequence joins TRBV11-2 and TRBJ1-1; TRBD1 aligns across 8 bases. The germline V gene encodes CDR1 SGHAT and CDR2 FQNNGV. The junction had 0 bases not matched to a gene; V was cut back by 1 base and J by 8 bases. The CDR3 contains 12 residues. The CDR3 spells CASSLGQGEAFF. Written as DNA, the CDR3 is TGTGCCAGCAGCTTAGGACAGGGGGAAGCTTTCTTT.

The rearrangement links TRBV9 to TRBJ2-1, with TRBD2 matching 9 bases. V was pared by 0 bases and J by 8 bases, with 6 bases of the junction left unmatched. Per germline, CDR1 SGDLS and CDR2 YYNGEE. The CDR3 length is 15 residues. CDR3 residues: CASSVDSGSSYEQFF. The CDR3 coding sequence is TGTGCCAGCAGCGTAGATAGCGGGAGTAGCTATGAGCAGTTCTTC.

This chain links TRBV19 with TRBJ2-6; unclear D gene. Trimming stripped 5 bases from V and 2 bases from J, with 10 bases between. Germline V lookup: CDR1 LNHDA, CDR2 SQIVND (reference sequence). CDR3 length: 15 amino acids. The CDR3: CASSPSGTGANVLTF. The CDR3 region has the DNA TGTGCCAGTAGTCCCTCAGGCACTGGGGCCAACGTCCTGACTTTC.